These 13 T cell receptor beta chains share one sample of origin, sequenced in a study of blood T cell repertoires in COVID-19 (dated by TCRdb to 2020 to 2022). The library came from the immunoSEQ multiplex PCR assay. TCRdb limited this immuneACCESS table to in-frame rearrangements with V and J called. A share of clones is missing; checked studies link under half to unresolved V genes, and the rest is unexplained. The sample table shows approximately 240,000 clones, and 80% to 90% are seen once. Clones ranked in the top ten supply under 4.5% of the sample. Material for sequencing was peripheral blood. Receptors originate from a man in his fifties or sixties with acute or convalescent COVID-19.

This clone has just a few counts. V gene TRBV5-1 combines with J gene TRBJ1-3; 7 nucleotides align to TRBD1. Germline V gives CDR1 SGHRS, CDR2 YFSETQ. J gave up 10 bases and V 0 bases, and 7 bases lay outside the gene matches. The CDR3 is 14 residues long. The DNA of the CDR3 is TGCGCCAGCAGCTTGGGCGAGGGACAGCAGACCATATATTTT. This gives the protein CASSLGEGQQTIYF.

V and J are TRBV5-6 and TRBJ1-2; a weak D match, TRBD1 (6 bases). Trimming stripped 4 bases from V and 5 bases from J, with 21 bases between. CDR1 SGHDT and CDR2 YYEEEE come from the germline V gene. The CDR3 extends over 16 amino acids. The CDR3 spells CASSRTPGQTGYGYTF. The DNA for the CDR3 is TGTGCCAGCAGCCGAACCCCTGGACAGACTGGATATGGCTACACCTTC.

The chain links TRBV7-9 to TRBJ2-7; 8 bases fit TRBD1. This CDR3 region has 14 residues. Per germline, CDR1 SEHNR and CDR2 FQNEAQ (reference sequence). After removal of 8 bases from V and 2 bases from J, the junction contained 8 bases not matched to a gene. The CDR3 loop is CASRRTGSTYEQYF. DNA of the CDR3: TGTGCCAGCCGCCGGACAGGGAGCACCTACGAGCAGTACTTC.

The CDR3 DNA reads as TGCGCCAGCAGCTTGGATGGCGGGAGGGCTTTCTTT. Its translation: CASSLDGGRAFF. This chain uses TRBV5-1 with TRBJ1-1; D not resolved. Trimming shortened V by 0 bases and J by 11 bases, and 11 bases separated the two germline ends. CDR1 is SGHRS, CDR2 YFSETQ, per germline. The CDR3 is made up of 12 amino acids. Looking up the rest from reference TRBV5-1 and TRBJ1-1 gives the full variable domain: KAGVTQTPRYLIKTRGQQVTLSCSPISGHRSVSWYQQTPGQGLQFLFEYFSETQRNKGNFPGRFSGRQFSNSRSEMNVSTLELGDSALYLCASSLDGGRAFFGQGTRLTVV.

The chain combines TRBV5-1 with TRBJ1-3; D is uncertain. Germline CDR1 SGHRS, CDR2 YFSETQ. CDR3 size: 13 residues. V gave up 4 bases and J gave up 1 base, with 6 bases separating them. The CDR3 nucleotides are TGCGCCAGCAGCGAGGGATCTGGAAACACCATATATTTT. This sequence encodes CASSEGSGNTIYF. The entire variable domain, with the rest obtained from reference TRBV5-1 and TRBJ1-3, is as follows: KAGVTQTPRYLIKTRGQQVTLSCSPISGHRSVSWYQQTPGQGLQFLFEYFSETQRNKGNFPGRFSGRQFSNSRSEMNVSTLELGDSALYLCASSEGSGNTIYFGEGSWLTVV.

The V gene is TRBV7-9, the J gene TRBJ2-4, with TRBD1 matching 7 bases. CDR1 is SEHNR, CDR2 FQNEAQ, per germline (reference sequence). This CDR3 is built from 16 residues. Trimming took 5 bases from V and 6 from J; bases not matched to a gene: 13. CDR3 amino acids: CASSPNLQGSGNIQYF. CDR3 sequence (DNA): TGTGCCAGCAGCCCCAACCTACAGGGGAGTGGAAACATTCAGTACTTC.

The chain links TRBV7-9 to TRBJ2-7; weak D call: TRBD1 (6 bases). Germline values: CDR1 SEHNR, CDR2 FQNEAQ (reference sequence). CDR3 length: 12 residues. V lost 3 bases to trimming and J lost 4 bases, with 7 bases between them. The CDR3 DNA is TGTGCCAGCAGCTTCCAGGGGTACGAGCAGTACTTC. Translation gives CASSFQGYEQYF.

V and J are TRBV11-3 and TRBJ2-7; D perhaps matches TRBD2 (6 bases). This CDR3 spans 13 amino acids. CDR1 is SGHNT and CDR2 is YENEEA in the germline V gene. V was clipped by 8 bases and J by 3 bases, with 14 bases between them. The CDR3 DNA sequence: TGTGCCAGCTCTAGGACGGGGGTCTACGAGCAGTACTTC. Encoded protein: CASSRTGVYEQYF.

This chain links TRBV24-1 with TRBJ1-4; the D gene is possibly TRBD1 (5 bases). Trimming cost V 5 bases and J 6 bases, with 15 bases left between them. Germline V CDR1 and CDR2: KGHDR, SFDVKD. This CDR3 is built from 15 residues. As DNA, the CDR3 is TGTGCCACCAGTGTGGGGTCAGGGAAGGATGAAAAACTGTTTTTT. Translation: CATSVGSGKDEKLFF.

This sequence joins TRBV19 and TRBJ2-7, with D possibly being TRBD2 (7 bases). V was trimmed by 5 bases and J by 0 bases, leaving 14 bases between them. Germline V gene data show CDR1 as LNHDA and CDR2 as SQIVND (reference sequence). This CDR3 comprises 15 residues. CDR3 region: CASSGSGGVSYEQYF. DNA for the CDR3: TGTGCCAGTAGTGGCTCGGGGGGCGTCTCCTACGAGCAGTACTTC.

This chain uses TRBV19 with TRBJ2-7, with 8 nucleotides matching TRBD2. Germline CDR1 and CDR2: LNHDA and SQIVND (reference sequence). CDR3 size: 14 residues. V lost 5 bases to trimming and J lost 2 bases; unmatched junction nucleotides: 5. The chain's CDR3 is CASSQSGGAYEQYF. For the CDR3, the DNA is TGTGCCAGTAGTCAAAGCGGGGGAGCCTACGAGCAGTACTTC.

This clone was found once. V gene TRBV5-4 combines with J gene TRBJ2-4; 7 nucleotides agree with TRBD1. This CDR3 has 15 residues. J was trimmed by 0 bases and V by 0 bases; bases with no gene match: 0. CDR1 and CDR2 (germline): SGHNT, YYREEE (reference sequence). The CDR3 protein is CASSLAGGAKNIQYF. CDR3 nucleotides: TGTGCCAGCAGCTTGGCAGGGGGAGCCAAAAACATTCAGTACTTC.

The CDR3 DNA reads TGTGCCAGCAGCCCCCCTAGCGGGAGCTACGAGCAGTACTTC. It is translated as CASSPPSGSYEQYF. This chain uses TRBV14 with TRBJ2-7; 10 bases match TRBD2. This CDR3 spans 14 amino acids. The junction had 3 bases not matched to a gene; V was cut back by 4 bases and J by 3 bases. Germline-derived CDR1 and CDR2 are SGHDN and FVKESK.